This TCR beta chain was retrieved from a study of cytomegalovirus exposure and HLA in healthy donors. Per the germline V gene, CDR1 is MNHEY and CDR2 is SMNVEV (reference sequence). The CDR3 contains 16 residues. V lost 5 bases to trimming and J lost 3 bases; unmatched junction nucleotides: 12. This clone has a single count. Primers for the PCR totalled 60 Vbeta and 13 Jbeta. Sequenced by immunoSEQ multiplex PCR; TCRdb stores in-frame clones only, minus some. The sample consists of over 150,000 clones, roughly 80% of them appearing once. This chain connects TRBV27 to TRBJ2-7; TRBD2 matches at 8 bases. The sequence was collected from a human donor in good health. The source material was PBMCs. CDR3 in amino acids: CASSASGGELLYEQYF. The CDR3 region has the DNA TGTGCCAGCAGTGCCTCCGGGGGGGAACTCCTCTACGAGCAGTACTTC.